One sample yielded the 18 T cell receptor beta chains listed below, sequenced in a study of shared clonotypes between healthy human individuals. Measured with immunoSEQ multiplex PCR; TCRdb has only the in-frame clones, and not every one. The table lists about 690,000 clones, 90% of them singletons. The sequencing sample was made of memory CD8+ T cells from PBMCs. The subset is: CD45RO+ cells pooled with CCR7-negative TemRA cells. The receptor set was obtained from a man in his late teens or twenties in good health. Some clones in this sample may be carry-over from other donors' samples.

V gene TRBV6-1 combines with J gene TRBJ1-5, with 9 bases identical to TRBD1. V lost 8 bases to trimming and J lost 5 bases; unmatched junction nucleotides: 7. The CDR3 extends over 14 amino acids. The germline CDR1 and CDR2 sequences are MNHNS and SASEGT. CDR3 nucleotide sequence: TGTGCCAGCGTGACGACAGGGGGAGATCAGCCCCAGCATTTT. This codes for CASVTTGGDQPQHF.

The genes are TRBV5-1 and TRBJ2-7; D unresolved. V was cut by 4 bases and J by 2 bases, with 13 bases left in between. The V gene's germline CDR1 is SGHRS and CDR2 YFSETQ. CDR3 size: 14 residues. CDR3 sequence reads: CASSDPGIAYEQYF. In nucleotides, the CDR3 is TGCGCCAGCAGCGATCCGGGTATTGCCTACGAGCAGTACTTC. The full variable domain, rest sourced from reference TRBV5-1 and TRBJ2-7, is KAGVTQTPRYLIKTRGQQVTLSCSPISGHRSVSWYQQTPGQGLQFLFEYFSETQRNKGNFPGRFSGRQFSNSRSEMNVSTLELGDSALYLCASSDPGIAYEQYFGPGTRLTVT.

The V and J genes are TRBV28 and TRBJ2-7, with TRBD2 matching 7 bases. V lost 2 bases to trimming and J lost 2 bases; unmatched junction nucleotides: 3. CDR3 length: 14 residues. Germline lookup yields CDR1 MDHEN and CDR2 SYDVKM. CDR3 sequence: CASSLAGVTYEQYF. The DNA of the CDR3 is TGTGCCAGCAGTTTAGCGGGGGTCACCTACGAGCAGTACTTC.

The chain couples TRBV4-2 to TRBJ2-5; unclear D gene. This CDR3 comprises 15 residues. V was trimmed by 1 base and J by 2 bases, leaving 11 bases between them. Germline V gene sequence: CDR1 LGHNA, CDR2 YNFKEQ. This CDR3 is CASSQVFRFQETQYF. CDR3 DNA: TGTGCCAGCAGCCAAGTCTTCAGGTTTCAAGAGACCCAGTACTTC.

This chain links TRBV13 with TRBJ2-7; 9 bases align to TRBD2. The CDR3 has 14 amino acids. Germline CDR1 is PRHDT and CDR2 is FYEKMQ (reference sequence). The trim removed 4 bases at V and 7 bases at J, leaving 8 bases unmatched. The CDR3 reads CASSSLAGAREQYF. The CDR3 DNA follows: TGTGCCAGCAGCTCTTTAGCGGGAGCTAGGGAGCAGTACTTC.

The rearrangement uses TRBV6-6 and TRBJ2-1; 7 bases align to TRBD1. J was trimmed by 8 bases and V by 5 bases; bases with no gene match: 9. Germline lookup yields CDR1 MNHNY and CDR2 SVGAGI (reference sequence). The CDR3 runs to 14 residues. The CDR3 nucleotides are TGTGCCAGCAGTCACAGGGGCCCCTGGGATGAGCAGTTCTTC. Translating gives CASSHRGPWDEQFF.

The chain couples TRBV11-2 to TRBJ2-2; D uncertain. This CDR3 has 14 residues. The V end lost 5 bases, the J end lost 4 bases, and 11 bases lay between the germline ends. The germline gives CDR1 SGHAT, CDR2 FQNNGV. The CDR3 region is CASSLTKSTGELFF. The CDR3 nucleotides are TGTGCCAGCAGCCTTACTAAGTCCACCGGGGAGCTGTTTTTT.

This clone was counted only a few times. The chain recombines TRBV6-5 with TRBJ1-2, with 10 bases aligning to TRBD1. V shed 6 bases and J 4 bases; nucleotides not matched to a gene: 8. Germline assignment: CDR1 MNHEY and CDR2 SVGAGI. This CDR3 has 15 residues. The CDR3 loop reads CASRETGGGGYGYTF. Here the CDR3 DNA reads TGTGCCAGCAGAGAGACAGGGGGCGGTGGCTATGGCTACACCTTC.

The chain recombines TRBV4-1 with TRBJ2-5, with 7 nucleotides matching TRBD1. The J call may not be correct, given that the DNA end is closer to TRBJ2-7. Germline loops: CDR1 MGHRA, CDR2 YSYEKL. The CDR3 is 14 residues long. The CDR3 coding sequence is TGCGCCAGCAGCCACCTCACAGGGGCCTACGAGCAGTACTTC. Translation: CASSHLTGAYEQYF.

J is TRBJ2-1 and V is TRBV4-2; 11 bases map to TRBD2. There are 18 residues in the CDR3. Trimming at V came to 2 bases and at J to 1 base, leaving 7 bases not matched to a gene. Germline V gene data show CDR1 as LGHNA and CDR2 as YNFKEQ. The CDR3 sequence: CASSQTGIAGGSYNEQFF. The CDR3 DNA follows: TGTGCCAGCAGCCAAACCGGGATAGCGGGAGGGTCCTACAATGAGCAGTTCTTC.

The chain carries TRBV27 and TRBJ2-7, with 12 bases identical to TRBD2. Trimming removed 6 bases from V and 3 bases from J; junction bases left unmatched: 6. This CDR3 comprises 15 residues. Germline V gene lookup returns CDR1 MNHEY and CDR2 SMNVEV (reference sequence). CDR3 region: CASSPGTSGFYEQYF. The DNA of the CDR3 is TGTGCCAGCAGCCCCGGGACTAGCGGGTTCTACGAGCAGTACTTC.

The chain has TRBV5-1 and TRBJ2-1; 7 bases map to TRBD2. V lost 2 bases, J lost 0 bases, and 5 bases stayed unmatched. The CDR3 is made up of 16 amino acids. Germline CDR1 is SGHRS and CDR2 is YFSETQ. The CDR3 loop is CASSFDWDYSYNEQFF. The DNA of the CDR3 is TGCGCCAGCAGCTTTGATTGGGACTACTCCTACAATGAGCAGTTCTTC.

This sequence joins TRBV11-2 and TRBJ2-2; no reliable D call. V lost 1 base to trimming and J lost 8 bases, with 8 bases between them. This CDR3 region has 13 residues. Per the germline V gene, CDR1 is SGHAT and CDR2 is FQNNGV. The CDR3 spells CASSLVGFGELFF. CDR3 nucleotides: TGTGCCAGCAGCTTAGTAGGGTTTGGGGAGCTGTTTTTT.

This clone has only a few counts. This chain joins TRBV27 and TRBJ1-1; a weak D match, TRBD1 (5 bases). Germline lookup yields CDR1 MNHEY and CDR2 SMNVEV (reference sequence). The CDR3 has 13 amino acids. V lost 2 bases and J 11 bases, leaving 15 bases between the germline ends. As DNA, the CDR3 is TGTGCCAGCAGTTTAGAATGGGGATGGGACGCTTTCTTT. Encoded protein: CASSLEWGWDAFF.

This chain connects TRBV7-2 to TRBJ2-5, with 7 bases identical to TRBD2. The CDR3 is made up of 16 amino acids. V lost 5 bases, J lost 8 bases, and 17 bases stayed unmatched. Germline V gene data show CDR1 as SGHTA and CDR2 as FQGNSA. This CDR3 is CASSPVGGGPKETQYF. The CDR3 DNA sequence: TGTGCCAGCAGCCCCGTTGGGGGAGGGCCGAAGGAAACCCAGTACTTC.

The chain uses TRBV29-1 and TRBJ2-1, with 9 bases identical to TRBD2. The germline V gene has CDR1 SQVTM and CDR2 ANQGSEA. This CDR3 has 17 amino acids. The trim removed 4 bases at V and 8 bases at J, leaving 18 bases unmatched. Here the CDR3 reads CSVGLREGIAPFDEQFF. The CDR3 DNA reads as TGCAGCGTTGGTTTGCGGGAGGGCATCGCCCCCTTTGATGAGCAGTTCTTC.

The rearrangement uses TRBV4-1 and TRBJ1-5, with D possibly matching TRBD1 (6 bases). The CDR3 covers 20 residues. Trimming shortened V by 1 base and J by 2 bases, and 24 bases separated the two germline ends. Germline CDR1 MGHRA, CDR2 YSYEKL. The CDR3 nucleotides read TGCGCCAGCAGCCAAGGCAACCCACTAGTGGGGACAAAGCGCAATCAGCCCCAGCATTTT. Residues: CASSQGNPLVGTKRNQPQHF.

V gene TRBV27 combines with J gene TRBJ2-7; possibly TRBD2 for D (6 bases). Germline CDR1 MNHEY, CDR2 SMNVEV (reference sequence). The CDR3 sequence is 15 residues long. V was pared by 4 bases and J by 7 bases, with 20 bases between. The CDR3 loop is CASSSTGVAAGEQYF. The DNA for the CDR3 is TGTGCCAGCAGTTCTACCGGAGTAGCGGCAGGAGAGCAGTACTTC.